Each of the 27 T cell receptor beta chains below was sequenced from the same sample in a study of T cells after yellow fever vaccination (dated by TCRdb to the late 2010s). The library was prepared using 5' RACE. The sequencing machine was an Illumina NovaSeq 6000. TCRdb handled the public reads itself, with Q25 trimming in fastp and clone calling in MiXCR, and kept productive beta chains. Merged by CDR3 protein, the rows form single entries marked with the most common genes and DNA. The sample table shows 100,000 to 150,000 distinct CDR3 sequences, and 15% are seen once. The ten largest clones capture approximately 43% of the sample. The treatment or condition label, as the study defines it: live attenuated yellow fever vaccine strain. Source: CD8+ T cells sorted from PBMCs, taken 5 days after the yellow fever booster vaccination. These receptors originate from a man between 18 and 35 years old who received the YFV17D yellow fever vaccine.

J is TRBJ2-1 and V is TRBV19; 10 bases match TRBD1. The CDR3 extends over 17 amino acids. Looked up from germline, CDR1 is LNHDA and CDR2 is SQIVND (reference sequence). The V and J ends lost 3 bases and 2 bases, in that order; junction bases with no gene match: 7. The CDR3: CASSIGLGQGPYNEQFF. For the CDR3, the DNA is TGTGCCAGTAGTATCGGGTTGGGACAGGGGCCCTACAATGAGCAGTTCTTC.

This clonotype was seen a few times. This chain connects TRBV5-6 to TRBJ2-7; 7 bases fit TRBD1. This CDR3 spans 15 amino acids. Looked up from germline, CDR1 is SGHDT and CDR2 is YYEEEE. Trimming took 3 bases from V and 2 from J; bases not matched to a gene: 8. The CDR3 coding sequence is TGTGCCAGCAGCTCCGGTCACAGGGGTGCCTACGAGCAGTACGTC. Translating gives CASSSGHRGAYEQYV.

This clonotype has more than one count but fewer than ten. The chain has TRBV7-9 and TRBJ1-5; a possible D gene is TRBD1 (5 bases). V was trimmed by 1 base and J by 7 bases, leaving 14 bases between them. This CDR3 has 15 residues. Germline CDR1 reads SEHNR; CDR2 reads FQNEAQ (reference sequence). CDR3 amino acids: CASSLGGDPRQPQHF. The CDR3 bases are TGTGCCAGCAGCTTAGGAGGGGATCCGCGACAGCCCCAGCATTTT.

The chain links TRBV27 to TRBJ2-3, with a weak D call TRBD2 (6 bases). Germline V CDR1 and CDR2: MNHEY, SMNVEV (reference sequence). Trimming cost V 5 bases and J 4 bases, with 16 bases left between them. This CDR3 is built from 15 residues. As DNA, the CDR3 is TGTGCCAGCAGTCCCCTGGCGGGGCGCGCAGATACGCAGTATTTT. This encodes CASSPLAGRADTQYF.

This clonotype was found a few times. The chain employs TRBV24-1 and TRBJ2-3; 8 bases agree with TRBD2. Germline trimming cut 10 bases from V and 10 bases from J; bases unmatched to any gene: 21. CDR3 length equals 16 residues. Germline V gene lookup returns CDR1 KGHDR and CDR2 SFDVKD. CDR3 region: CATTDSSGGIRTPQYF. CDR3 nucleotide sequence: TGTGCCACTACGGACAGTTCGGGGGGGATACGCACACCGCAGTATTTT.

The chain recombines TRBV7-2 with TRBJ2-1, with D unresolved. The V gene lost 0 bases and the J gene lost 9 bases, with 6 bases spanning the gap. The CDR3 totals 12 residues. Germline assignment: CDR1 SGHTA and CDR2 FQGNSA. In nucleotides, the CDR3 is TGTGCCAGCAGCTTAGCGATGAGTGAGCAGTTCTTC. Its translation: CASSLAMSEQFF.

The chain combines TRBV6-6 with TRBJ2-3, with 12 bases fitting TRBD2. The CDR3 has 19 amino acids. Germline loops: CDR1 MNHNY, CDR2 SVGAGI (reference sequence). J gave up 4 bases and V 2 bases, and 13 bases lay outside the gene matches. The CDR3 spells CASSYPSPSGGAVADTQYF. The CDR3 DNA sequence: TGTGCCAGCAGTTACCCCTCCCCTAGCGGGGGGGCTGTAGCAGATACGCAGTATTTT.

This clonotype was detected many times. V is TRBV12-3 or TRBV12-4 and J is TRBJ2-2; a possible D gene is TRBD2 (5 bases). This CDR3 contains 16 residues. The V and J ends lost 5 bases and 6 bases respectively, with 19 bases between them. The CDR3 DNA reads TGTGCCAGCAGTCCCGATGGGCTAGCTGACGCCGGGGAGCTGTTTTTT. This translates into CASSPDGLADAGELFF.

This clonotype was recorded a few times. CDR3 region: CATSPAGWAYTF. CDR3 nucleotides: TGTGCCACCAGCCCCGCGGGGTGGGCCTACACCTTC. This chain uses TRBV15 with TRBJ1-2; no firm D call. The germline V and J ends were trimmed by 5 bases and 10 bases, with 14 bases remaining between them. Germline CDR1 and CDR2: LNHNV and YYDKDF (reference sequence). The CDR3 contains 12 residues.

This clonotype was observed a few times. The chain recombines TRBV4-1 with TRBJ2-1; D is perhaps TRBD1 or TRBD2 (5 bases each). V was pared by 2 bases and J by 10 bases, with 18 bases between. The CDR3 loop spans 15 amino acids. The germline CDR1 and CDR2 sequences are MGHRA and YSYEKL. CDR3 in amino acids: CASSQLILGVVEQFF. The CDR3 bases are TGCGCCAGCAGCCAACTAATACTAGGGGTGGTAGAGCAGTTCTTC.

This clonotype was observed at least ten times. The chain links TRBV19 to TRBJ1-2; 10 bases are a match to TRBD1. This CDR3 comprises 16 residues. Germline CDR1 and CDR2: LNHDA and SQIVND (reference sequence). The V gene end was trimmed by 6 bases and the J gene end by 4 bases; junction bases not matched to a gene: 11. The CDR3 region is CASSRQGAIGSYGYTF. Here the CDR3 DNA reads TGTGCCAGTAGCCGACAGGGGGCAATTGGAAGCTATGGCTACACCTTC. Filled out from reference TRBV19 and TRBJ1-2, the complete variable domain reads DGGITQSPKYLFRKEGQNVTLSCEQNLNHDAMYWYRQDPGQGLRLIYYSQIVNDFQKGDIAEGYSVSREKKESFPLTVTSAQKNPTAFYLCASSRQGAIGSYGYTFGSGTRLTVV.

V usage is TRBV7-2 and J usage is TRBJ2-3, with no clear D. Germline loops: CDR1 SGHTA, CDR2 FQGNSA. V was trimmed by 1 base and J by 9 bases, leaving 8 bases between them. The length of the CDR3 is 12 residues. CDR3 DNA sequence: TGTGCCAGCAGCTTAGAGTATGGGACGCAGTATTTT. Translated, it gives CASSLEYGTQYF.

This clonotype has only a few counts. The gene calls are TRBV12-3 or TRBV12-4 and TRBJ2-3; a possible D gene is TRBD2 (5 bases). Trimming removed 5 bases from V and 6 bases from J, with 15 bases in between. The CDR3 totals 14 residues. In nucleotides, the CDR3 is TGTGCCAGCAGTCCCTTCCTTCGCGGGGATACGCAGTATTTT. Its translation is CASSPFLRGDTQYF.

The CDR3 DNA follows: TGTGCCAGCACGGGGACAGGCCTAGGGACCCAGTACTTC. Translated, it gives CASTGTGLGTQYF. This chain connects TRBV27 to TRBJ2-5; TRBD1 aligns across 8 bases. Per germline, CDR1 MNHEY and CDR2 SMNVEV (reference sequence). The CDR3 is made up of 13 amino acids. V shed 7 bases and J 7 bases; nucleotides not matched to a gene: 8.

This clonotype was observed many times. CDR3 DNA: TGTGCCAGCAGCCCTAGCGGGGGTCCCACAGATACGCAGTATTTT. The encoded protein is CASSPSGGPTDTQYF. V and J are TRBV3-1 and TRBJ2-3; 10 bases fit TRBD2. The V gene end was trimmed by 4 bases and the J gene end by 2 bases; junction bases not matched to a gene: 3. Germline V gives CDR1 LGHDT, CDR2 YNNKEL (reference sequence). This CDR3 spans 15 amino acids.

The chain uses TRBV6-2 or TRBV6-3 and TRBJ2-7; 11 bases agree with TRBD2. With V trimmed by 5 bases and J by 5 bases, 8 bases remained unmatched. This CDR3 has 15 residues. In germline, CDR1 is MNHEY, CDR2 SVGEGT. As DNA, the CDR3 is TGTGCCAGCAGTCTCACTAGCGGGGGAATCGACGAGCAGTACGTC. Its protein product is CASSLTSGGIDEQYV.

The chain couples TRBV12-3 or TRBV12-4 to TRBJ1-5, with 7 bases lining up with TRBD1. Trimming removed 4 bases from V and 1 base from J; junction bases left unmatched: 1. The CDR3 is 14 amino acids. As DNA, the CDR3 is TGTGCCAGCAGTTGGACAGGCAGCAATCAGCCCCAGCATTTT. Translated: CASSWTGSNQPQHF.

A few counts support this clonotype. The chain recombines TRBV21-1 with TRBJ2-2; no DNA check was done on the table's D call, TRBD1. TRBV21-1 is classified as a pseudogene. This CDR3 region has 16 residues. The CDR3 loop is CASSNVEGARTGELFF. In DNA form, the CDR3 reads TGTGCCAGCAGCAACGTCGAGGGGGCGCGCACCGGGGAGCTGTTTTTT.

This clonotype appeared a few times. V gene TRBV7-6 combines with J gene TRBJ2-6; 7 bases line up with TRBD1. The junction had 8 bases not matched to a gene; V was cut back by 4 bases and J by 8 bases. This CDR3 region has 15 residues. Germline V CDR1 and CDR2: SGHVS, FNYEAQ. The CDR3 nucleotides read TGTGCCAGCAGCTGGGATGACAGGGTAACCAACGTCCTGACTTTC. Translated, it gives CASSWDDRVTNVLTF. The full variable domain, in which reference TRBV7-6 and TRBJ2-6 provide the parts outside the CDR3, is GAGVSQSPRYKVTKRGQDVALRCDPISGHVSLYWYRQALGQGPEFLTYFNYEAQQDKSGLPNDRFSAERPEGSISTLTIQRTEQRDSAMYRCASSWDDRVTNVLTFGAGSRLTVL.

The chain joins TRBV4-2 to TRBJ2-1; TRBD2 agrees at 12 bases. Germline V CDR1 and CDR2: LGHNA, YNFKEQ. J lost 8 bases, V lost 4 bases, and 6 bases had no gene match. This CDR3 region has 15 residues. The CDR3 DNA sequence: TGTGCCAGCAGCCCTAGCGGGGGGGCCTTCTATGAGCAGTTCTTC. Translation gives CASSPSGGAFYEQFF.

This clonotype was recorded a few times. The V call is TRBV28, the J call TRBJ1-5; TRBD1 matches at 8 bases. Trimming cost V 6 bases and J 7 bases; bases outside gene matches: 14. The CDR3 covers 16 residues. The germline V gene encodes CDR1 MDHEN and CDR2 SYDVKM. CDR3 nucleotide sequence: TGTGCCAGCAGCCCTAGGACAGGGCATCCGGGACAGCCCCAGCATTTT. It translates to CASSPRTGHPGQPQHF.

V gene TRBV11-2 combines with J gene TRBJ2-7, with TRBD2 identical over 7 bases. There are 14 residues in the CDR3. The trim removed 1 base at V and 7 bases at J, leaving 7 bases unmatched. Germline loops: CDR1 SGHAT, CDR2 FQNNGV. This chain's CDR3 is CASSLAGGAGEQYF. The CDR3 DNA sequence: TGTGCCAGCAGCTTAGCCGGGGGAGCGGGGGAGCAGTACTTC.

The CDR3 DNA reads TGTGCCAGCAGCTCCGACAGGGTGAGCAATCAGCCCCAGCATTTT. Protein sequence: CASSSDRVSNQPQHF. The chain combines TRBV7-9 with TRBJ1-5; the match to TRBD1 covers 7 bases. CDR1 SEHNR and CDR2 FQNEAQ come from the germline V gene (reference sequence). The CDR3 sequence is 15 residues long. The J segment lost 1 base and the V segment lost 4 bases, leaving 4 bases of the junction unmatched.

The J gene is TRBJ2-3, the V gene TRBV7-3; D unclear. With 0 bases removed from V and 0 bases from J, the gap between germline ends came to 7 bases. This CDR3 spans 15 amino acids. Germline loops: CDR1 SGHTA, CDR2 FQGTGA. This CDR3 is CASSLTFGSTDTQYF. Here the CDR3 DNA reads TGTGCCAGCAGCTTAACGTTCGGGAGCACAGATACGCAGTATTTT.

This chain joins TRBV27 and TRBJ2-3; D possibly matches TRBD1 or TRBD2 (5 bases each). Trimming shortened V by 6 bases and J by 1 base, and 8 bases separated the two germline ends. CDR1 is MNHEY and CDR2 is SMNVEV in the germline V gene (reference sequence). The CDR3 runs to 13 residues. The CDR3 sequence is CASSRGRTDTQYF. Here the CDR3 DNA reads TGTGCCAGCAGCCGGGGACGCACAGATACGCAGTATTTT.

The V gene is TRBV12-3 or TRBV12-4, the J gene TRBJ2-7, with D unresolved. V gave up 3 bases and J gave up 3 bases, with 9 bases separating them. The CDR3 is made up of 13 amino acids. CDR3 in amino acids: CASSLFPGYEQYV. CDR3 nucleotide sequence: TGTGCCAGCAGTTTGTTCCCCGGCTACGAGCAGTACGTC.

For the CDR3, the DNA is TGTGCCAGCAGCCAAGGGGCGGTCCAGGGTATAGGGTATGGCTACACCTTC. It yields the protein CASSQGAVQGIGYGYTF. The V and J genes are TRBV4-2 and TRBJ1-2; D possibly corresponds to TRBD1 (5 bases). The V end was cut by 1 base, the J end by 5 bases, with 20 bases between. From germline, CDR1 is LGHNA and CDR2 YNFKEQ. The CDR3 contains 17 residues.